This T cell receptor (beta chain) is drawn from a study of neurological immune-mediated disorders. The germline V gene encodes CDR1 SGHVS and CDR2 FQNEAQ. This CDR3 is built from 14 residues. With 5 bases removed from V and 3 bases from J, the gap between germline ends came to 13 bases. This clonotype was counted ten times or more. TCRdb redid the calling of the 5' RACE reads with MiXCR, one entry per CDR3 protein. The sample consists of 11,000 to 15,000 distinct CDR3 sequences, 8% to 13% of them appearing once. A total of 2 million PBMCs stored at -80 degrees C provided the unsorted libraries. Sequencing was carried out using PBMCs. The chain is built from TRBV7-8 and TRBJ2-5; tentative D call: TRBD2 (5 bases). The TCR sequence derives from a woman aged 40-49 years in good health. The CDR3: CASSGQLEEETQYF. In DNA, the CDR3 is TGTGCCAGCAGCGGGCAACTAGAGGAAGAGACCCAGTACTTC.